The clone carrying this T cell receptor beta chain was seen many times. TCRdb itself ran the reads through MiXCR, one entry per CDR3 protein. The repertoire has thousands of distinct CDR3 sequences, around 20% of them found once; the top ten carry approximately 23%. This specimen comes from a study of lung T cells in sarcoidosis with Löfgren's syndrome. Study in general: Löfgren's syndrome patients were the main repertoire analysis focus.

The sequence was obtained from a human donor with sarcoidosis (Löfgren's syndrome or another form), or a control subject (not recorded which). Sequencing input: CD4+ T cells from bronchoalveolar lavage fluid.

CDR3 bases: TGTGCCAGCAGTTCACCCAATCGTGTCTCCTACGAGCAGTACTTC. Protein sequence: CASSSPNRVSYEQYF. V is TRBV28 and J is TRBJ2-7; D call uncertain. CDR1 is MDHEN, CDR2 SYDVKM, per germline. The CDR3 spans 15 residues. V was clipped by 4 bases and J by 0 bases, with 13 bases between them.